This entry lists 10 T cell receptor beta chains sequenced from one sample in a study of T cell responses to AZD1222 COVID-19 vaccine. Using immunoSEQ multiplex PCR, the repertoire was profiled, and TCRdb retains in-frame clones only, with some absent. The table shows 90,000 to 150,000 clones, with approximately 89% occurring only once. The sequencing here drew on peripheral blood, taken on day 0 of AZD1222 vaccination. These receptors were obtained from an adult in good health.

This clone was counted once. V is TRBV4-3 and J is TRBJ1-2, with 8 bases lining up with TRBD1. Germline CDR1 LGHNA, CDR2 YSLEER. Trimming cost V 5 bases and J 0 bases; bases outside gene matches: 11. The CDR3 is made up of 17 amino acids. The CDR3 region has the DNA TGCGCCAGCAGCTACCGGGACAGGTCCCAAGCTAACTATGGCTACACCTTC. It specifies CASSYRDRSQANYGYTF.

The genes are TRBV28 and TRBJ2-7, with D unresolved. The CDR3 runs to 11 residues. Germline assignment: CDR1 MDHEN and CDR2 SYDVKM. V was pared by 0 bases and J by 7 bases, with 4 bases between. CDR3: CASSLWAEQYF. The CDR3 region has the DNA TGTGCCAGCAGTTTATGGGCTGAGCAGTACTTC.

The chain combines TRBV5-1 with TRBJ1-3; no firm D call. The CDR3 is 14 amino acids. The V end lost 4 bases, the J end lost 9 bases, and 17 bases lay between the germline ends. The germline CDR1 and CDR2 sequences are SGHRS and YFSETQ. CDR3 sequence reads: CASSAGTPGSTIYF. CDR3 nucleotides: TGCGCCAGCAGCGCCGGAACCCCCGGGAGCACCATATATTTT.

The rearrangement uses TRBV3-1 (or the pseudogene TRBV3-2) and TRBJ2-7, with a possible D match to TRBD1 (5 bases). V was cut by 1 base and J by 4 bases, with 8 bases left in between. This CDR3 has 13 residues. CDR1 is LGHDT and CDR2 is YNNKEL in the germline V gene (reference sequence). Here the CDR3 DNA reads TGTGCCAGCAGCCAAGGGCCAGGGTACGAGCAGTACTTC. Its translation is CASSQGPGYEQYF.

This CDR3 is CASSPPGGQSTGELFF. CDR3 DNA sequence: TGTGCCAGTAGCCCCCCAGGGGGTCAAAGCACCGGGGAGCTGTTTTTT. The chain recombines TRBV19 with TRBJ2-2, with TRBD1 identical over 7 bases. Germline V gives CDR1 LNHDA, CDR2 SQIVND (reference sequence). The CDR3 is 16 amino acids. Trimming at V came to 6 bases and at J to 4 bases, leaving 11 bases not matched to a gene.

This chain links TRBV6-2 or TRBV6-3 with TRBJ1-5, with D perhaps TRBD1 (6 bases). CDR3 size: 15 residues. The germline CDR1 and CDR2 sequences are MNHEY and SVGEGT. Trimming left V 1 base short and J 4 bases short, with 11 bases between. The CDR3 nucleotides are TGTGCCAGCAGTTACTTGGACAGATCAAATCAGCCCCAGCATTTT. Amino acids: CASSYLDRSNQPQHF.

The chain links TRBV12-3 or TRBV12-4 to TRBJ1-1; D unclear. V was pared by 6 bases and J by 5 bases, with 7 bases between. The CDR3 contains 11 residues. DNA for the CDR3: TGTGCCAGCAGCGCCGGGACTGAAGCTTTCTTT. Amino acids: CASSAGTEAFF.

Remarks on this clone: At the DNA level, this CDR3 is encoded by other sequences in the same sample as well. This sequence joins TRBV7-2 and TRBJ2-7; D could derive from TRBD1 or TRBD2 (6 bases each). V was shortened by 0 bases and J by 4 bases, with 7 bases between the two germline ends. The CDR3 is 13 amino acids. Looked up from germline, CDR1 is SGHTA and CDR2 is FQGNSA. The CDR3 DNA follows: TGTGCCAGCAGCTTAGCAGGGGGGTACGAGCAGTACTTC. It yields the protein CASSLAGGYEQYF.

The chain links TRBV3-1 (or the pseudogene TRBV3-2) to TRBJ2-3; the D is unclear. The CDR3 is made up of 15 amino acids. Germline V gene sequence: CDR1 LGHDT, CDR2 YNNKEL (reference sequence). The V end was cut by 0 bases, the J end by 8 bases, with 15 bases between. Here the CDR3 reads CASSQEWASRPTQYF. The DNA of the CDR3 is TGTGCCAGCAGCCAAGAATGGGCTTCTAGACCTACGCAGTATTTT.

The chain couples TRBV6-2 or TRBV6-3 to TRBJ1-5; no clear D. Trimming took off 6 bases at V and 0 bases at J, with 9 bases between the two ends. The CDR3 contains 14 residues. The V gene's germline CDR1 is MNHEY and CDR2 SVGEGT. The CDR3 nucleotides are TGTGCCAGCAGCAAAGGTACTAGCAATCAGCCCCAGCATTTT. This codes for CASSKGTSNQPQHF.